This T cell receptor beta chain was sequenced in a study of T-cell memory formation after mild COVID-19. Study information: Largely, TCR clusters stayed within a single donor.

In this sample, this clonotype turned up a few times. CDR3 length: 15 residues. With 4 bases removed from V and 0 bases from J, the gap between germline ends came to 12 bases. The germline gives CDR1 SGHRS, CDR2 YFSETQ. Each CDR3 protein is one row after TCRdb ran MiXCR on the 5' RACE reads. The repertoire holds about 290,000 distinct CDR3 sequences, with roughly 15% as singletons. Sequences were obtained from PBMCs or a T cell subset sorted from them (not recorded which). V usage is TRBV5-1 and J usage is TRBJ2-3, with D perhaps matching TRBD1 (5 bases). This TCR derives from a man younger than 30 who had mild COVID-19 (a few samples of this study predate the infection). Cell type and time point are not known. The CDR3 protein is CASSQTASSTDTQYF. As DNA, the CDR3 is TGCGCCAGCAGCCAGACAGCCTCTAGCACAGATACGCAGTATTTT.